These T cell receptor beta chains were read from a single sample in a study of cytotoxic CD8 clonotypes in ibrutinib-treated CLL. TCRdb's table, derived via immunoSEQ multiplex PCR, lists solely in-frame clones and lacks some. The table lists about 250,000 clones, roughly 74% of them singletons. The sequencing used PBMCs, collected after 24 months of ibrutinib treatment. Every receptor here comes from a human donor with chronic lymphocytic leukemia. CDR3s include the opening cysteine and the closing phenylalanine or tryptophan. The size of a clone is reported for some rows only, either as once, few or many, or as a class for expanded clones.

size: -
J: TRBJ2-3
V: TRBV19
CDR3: CASSPGAGGPDTQYF

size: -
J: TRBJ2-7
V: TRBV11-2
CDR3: CASSLGTGSYEQYF

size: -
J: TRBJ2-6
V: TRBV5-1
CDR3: CASSLLGRASGANVLTF

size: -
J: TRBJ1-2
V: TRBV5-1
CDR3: CASSSDRDYGYTF

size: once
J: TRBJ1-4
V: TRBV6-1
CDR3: CASSVFAGTNEKLFF

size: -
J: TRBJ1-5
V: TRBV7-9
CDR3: CASSLTGGNQPQHF

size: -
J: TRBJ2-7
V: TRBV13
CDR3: CASSLTGQGGYEQYF

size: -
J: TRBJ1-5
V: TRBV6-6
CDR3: CASSYSLGGAEYPQHF

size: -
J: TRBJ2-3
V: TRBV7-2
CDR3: CASAGALRTDTQYF

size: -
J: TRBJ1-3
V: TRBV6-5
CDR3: CASSASGNTIYF

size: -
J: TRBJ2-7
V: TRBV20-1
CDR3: CSARGTQQYF

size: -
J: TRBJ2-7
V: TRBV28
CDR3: CASSSGQGPPYEQYF

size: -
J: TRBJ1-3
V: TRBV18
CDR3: CASTGGIGNTIYF

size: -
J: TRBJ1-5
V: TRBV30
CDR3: CAMTGKGSNQPQHF

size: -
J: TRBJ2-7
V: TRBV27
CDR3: CASSPTSGPSEQYF

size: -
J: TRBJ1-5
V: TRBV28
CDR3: CASSRRDSHQPQHF

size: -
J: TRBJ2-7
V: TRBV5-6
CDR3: CASSFGTGVAYEQYF

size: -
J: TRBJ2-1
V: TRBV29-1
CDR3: CSVRAGGFLSYNEQFF

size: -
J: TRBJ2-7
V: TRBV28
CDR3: CASSSTRTPRLYEQYF

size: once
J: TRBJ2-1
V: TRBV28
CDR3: CASSPRGGSSYNEQFF

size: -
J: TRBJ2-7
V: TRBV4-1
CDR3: CASSHSPSEGRGRDEQYF

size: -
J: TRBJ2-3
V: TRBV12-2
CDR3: CASRPQLGGTTGGTDTQYF

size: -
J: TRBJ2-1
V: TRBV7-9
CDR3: CASSPTTGTNNEQFF

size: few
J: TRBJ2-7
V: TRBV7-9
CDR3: CASSFFGEQYF

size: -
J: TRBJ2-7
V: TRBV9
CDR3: CASSVGGDPRYEQYF

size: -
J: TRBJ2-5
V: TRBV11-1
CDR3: CASSPEASGIVGETQYF

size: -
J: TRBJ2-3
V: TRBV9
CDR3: CASSEVGGNTDTQYF

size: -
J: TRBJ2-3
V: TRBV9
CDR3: CASSVGTSGSTDTQYF

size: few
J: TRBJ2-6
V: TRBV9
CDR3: CASSVEVDTERSGANVLTF

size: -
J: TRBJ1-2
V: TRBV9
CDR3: CASSVEEGRGSPPYGYTF

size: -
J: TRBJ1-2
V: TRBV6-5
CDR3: CASSYSRDYYGYTF

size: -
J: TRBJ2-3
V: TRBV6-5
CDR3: CASSYSGERTDTQYF

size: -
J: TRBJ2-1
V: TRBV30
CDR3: CAWSVSGGSYNEQFF

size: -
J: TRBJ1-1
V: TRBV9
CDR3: CASSSHPGAEKAFF

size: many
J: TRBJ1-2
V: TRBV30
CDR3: CAWKQGIGYGYTF

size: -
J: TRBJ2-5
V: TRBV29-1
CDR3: CSGKTSGKETQYF

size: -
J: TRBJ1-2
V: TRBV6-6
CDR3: CASGRPSYTF

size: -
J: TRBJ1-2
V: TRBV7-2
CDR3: CASSLGDRESTYGYTF

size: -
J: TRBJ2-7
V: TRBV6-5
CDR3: CASSYFGGRQYF

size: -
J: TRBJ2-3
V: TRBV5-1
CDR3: CASSFSGSTDTQYF

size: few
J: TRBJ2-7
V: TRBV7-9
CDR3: CASGDGTYEQYF

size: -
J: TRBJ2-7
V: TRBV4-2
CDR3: CASSPRGRAHEQYF

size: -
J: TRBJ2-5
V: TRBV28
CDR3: CASSPDSRIQYF

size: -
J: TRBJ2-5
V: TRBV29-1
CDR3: CSVDSGVRETQYF

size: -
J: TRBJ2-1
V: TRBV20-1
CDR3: CSATGGGEQFF

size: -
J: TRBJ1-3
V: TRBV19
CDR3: CASTTESNSGNTIYF

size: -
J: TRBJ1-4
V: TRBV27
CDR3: CASSPGEGRNEKLFF

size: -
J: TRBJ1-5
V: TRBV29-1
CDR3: CSVEVNSGQPQHF

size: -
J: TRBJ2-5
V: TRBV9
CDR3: CASSVAGGTSGRREDTQYF

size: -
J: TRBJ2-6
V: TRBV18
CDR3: CASSPSEGANVLTF

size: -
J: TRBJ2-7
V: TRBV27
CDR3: CASRDTAYEQYF

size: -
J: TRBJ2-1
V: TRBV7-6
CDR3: CASSLALARPSYNEQFF